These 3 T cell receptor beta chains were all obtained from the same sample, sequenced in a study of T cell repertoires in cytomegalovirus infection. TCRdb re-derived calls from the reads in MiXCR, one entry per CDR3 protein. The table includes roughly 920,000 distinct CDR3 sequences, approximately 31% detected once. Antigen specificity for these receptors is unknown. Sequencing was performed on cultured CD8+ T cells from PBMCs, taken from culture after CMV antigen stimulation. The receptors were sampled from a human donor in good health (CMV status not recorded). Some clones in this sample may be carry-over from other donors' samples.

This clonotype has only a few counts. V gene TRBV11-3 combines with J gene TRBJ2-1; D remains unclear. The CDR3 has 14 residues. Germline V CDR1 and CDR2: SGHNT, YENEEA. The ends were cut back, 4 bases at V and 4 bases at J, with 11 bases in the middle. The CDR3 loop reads CASSYRALYNEQFF. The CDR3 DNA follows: TGTGCCAGCAGCTACAGAGCCCTATACAATGAGCAGTTCTTC.

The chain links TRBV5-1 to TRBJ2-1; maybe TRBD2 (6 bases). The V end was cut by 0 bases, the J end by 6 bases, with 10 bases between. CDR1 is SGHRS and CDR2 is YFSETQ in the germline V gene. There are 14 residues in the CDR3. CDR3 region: CASSLATSVNEQFF. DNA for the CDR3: TGCGCCAGCAGCTTGGCGACTAGTGTCAATGAGCAGTTCTTC.

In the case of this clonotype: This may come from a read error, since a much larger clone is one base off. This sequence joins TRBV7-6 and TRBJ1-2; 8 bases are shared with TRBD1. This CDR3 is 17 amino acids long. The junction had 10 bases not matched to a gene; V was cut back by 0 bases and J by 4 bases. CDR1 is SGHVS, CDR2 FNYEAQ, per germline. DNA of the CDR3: TGTGCCAGCAGCTTAGCATCGGACAGGGTTCTCGGCTATGGCTACACCTTC. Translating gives CASSLASDRVLGYGYTF.